A single sample gave rise to the 19 T cell receptor beta chains below, sequenced in a study of diagnostic markers for celiac disease (dated by TCRdb to the early 2020s). The sample was run on an Illumina MiSeq. TCRdb reprocessed the reads into one record per CDR3 protein sequence, lacking DNA. The sample table records some 800 distinct CDR3 sequences. In total, the top ten clones hold almost 50% of the sample. The sample comprised either unsorted cells or a sorted T cell fraction (not recorded which). These receptors were obtained from a human donor. This table probably holds off-target reads from a library built for another chain.

By frequency, this clonotype is medium-sized. CDR3 protein: CASSVTSGELFF. The chain joins TRBV9 to TRBJ2-2. Germline V gives CDR1 SGDLS, CDR2 YYNGEE. The CDR3 is made up of 12 amino acids.

This clonotype ranks as large in terms of frequency. The chain joins TRBV2 to TRBJ1-2; TCRdb selects TRBD1, and the lack of DNA leaves this call unchecked. The CDR3 contains 13 residues. Germline V gene data show CDR1 as SNHLY and CDR2 as FYNNEI. CDR3 region: CASSDQGMGGYTF. Complete variable domain (other parts from reference TRBV2 and TRBJ1-2): EPEVTQTPSHQVTQMGQEVILRCVPISNHLYFYWYRQILGQKVEFLVSFYNNEISEKSEIFDDQFSVERPDGSNFTLKIRSTKLEDSAMYFCASSDQGMGGYTFGSGTRLTVV.

This sequence joins TRBV20-1 and TRBJ2-3; with no DNA, the TCRdb D assignment of TRBD2 cannot be verified. Germline V CDR1 and CDR2: DFQATT, SNEGSKA (reference sequence). CDR3 length: 15 residues. CDR3 protein: CSATSSGSSTDTQYF.

This CDR3 is CSVIGLAGPSDLNEQFF. The V gene is TRBV29-1, the J gene TRBJ2-1; the TCRdb call, TRBD2, lacks DNA for checking. The CDR3 length is 17 residues. Germline CDR1 is SQVTM and CDR2 is ANQGSEA.

The V gene is TRBV7-9, the J gene TRBJ2-3; TCRdb names TRBD1, which stays unverified in the absence of DNA. From germline, CDR1 is SEHNR and CDR2 FQNEAQ (reference sequence). The CDR3 spans 15 residues. CDR3: CASSLSSQGTDTQYF.

The chain links TRBV20-1 to TRBJ2-5; the D call of TRBD1 rests on TCRdb alone, since no DNA is present to check it. Germline V gene lookup returns CDR1 DFQATT and CDR2 SNEGSKA (reference sequence). The CDR3 has 16 amino acids. This CDR3 is CSASRAADYLGETQYF.

The chain has TRBV7-9 and TRBJ1-3. The germline CDR1 and CDR2 sequences are SEHNR and FQNEAQ (reference sequence). This CDR3 has 17 residues. Here the CDR3 reads CASSLAPQVYSGNTIYF. The variable domain in full, with the rest retrieved from reference TRBV7-9 and TRBJ1-3, is DTGVSQNPRHKITKRGQNVTFRCDPISEHNRLYWYRQTLGQGPEFLTYFQNEAQLEKSRLLSDRFSAERPKGSFSTLEIQRTEQGDSAMYLCASSLAPQVYSGNTIYFGEGSWLTVV.

The chain employs TRBV20-1 and TRBJ1-2. This CDR3 has 13 amino acids. The germline CDR1 and CDR2 sequences are DFQATT and SNEGSKA (reference sequence). The CDR3 is CSARDRATYGYTF.

The chain has TRBV6-2 or TRBV6-3 and TRBJ1-2. CDR1 and CDR2 from the germline V gene are MNHEY and SVGEGT. The CDR3 sequence is 12 residues long. The CDR3 is CASSYGNYGYTF.

The chain carries TRBV2 and TRBJ1-2; TCRdb lists TRBD1, though no DNA is available to test this call. This CDR3 spans 18 amino acids. The germline V gene has CDR1 SNHLY and CDR2 FYNNEI. CDR3 protein: CASSEEITTGWGSYGYTF.

This clonotype is medium-sized by frequency. The chain recombines TRBV7-9 with TRBJ2-3. CDR1 and CDR2 from the germline V gene are SEHNR and FQNEAQ (reference sequence). CDR3 length equals 14 residues. The CDR3 loop is CASSLQATSDTQYF.

The rearrangement uses TRBV5-1 and TRBJ2-5; TCRdb proposes TRBD1, but this gene call is untestable without DNA. This CDR3 has 15 residues. Germline CDR1 reads SGHRS; CDR2 reads YFSETQ. CDR3 in amino acids: CASSDGGTPEETQYF.

Considering frequency, this clonotype is medium-sized. The rearrangement links TRBV28 to TRBJ2-1; the TCRdb D gene call, TRBD1, has no DNA to confirm it. Germline values: CDR1 MDHEN, CDR2 SYDVKM. The length of the CDR3 is 16 residues. This chain's CDR3 is CASSFIQGGGYNEQFF.

Considering frequency, this clonotype is large. The chain uses TRBV2 and TRBJ1-2; TCRdb indicates TRBD1, and absent DNA this call remains unverified. From germline, CDR1 is SNHLY and CDR2 FYNNEI. This CDR3 has 14 residues. The chain's CDR3 is CASGRDRANYGYTF.

This sequence joins TRBV5-6 and TRBJ1-4; TCRdb reports TRBD1, a call that lacks DNA to check it against. In germline, CDR1 is SGHDT, CDR2 YYEEEE. This CDR3 spans 13 amino acids. The CDR3 loop is CASSLKRGEKLFF. The variable domain in full, with the rest retrieved from reference TRBV5-6 and TRBJ1-4, is DAGVTQSPTHLIKTRGQQVTLRCSPKSGHDTVSWYQQALGQGPQFIFQYYEEEERQRGNFPDRFSGHQFPNYSSELNVNALLLGDSALYLCASSLKRGEKLFFGSGTQLSVL.

This clonotype counts as medium-sized (0.01 to 0.1%) by frequency. V usage is TRBV27 and J usage is TRBJ1-2; TCRdb's D gene call, TRBD1, goes unchecked for lack of DNA. Germline V gives CDR1 MNHEY, CDR2 SMNVEV (reference sequence). There are 14 residues in the CDR3. The chain's CDR3 is CASSWTGGNYGYTF.

Measured by frequency, this clonotype is large. V usage is TRBV29-1 and J usage is TRBJ1-2; TCRdb calls TRBD1, which cannot be checked without DNA. Germline CDR1 and CDR2: SQVTM and ANQGSEA. This CDR3 has 11 amino acids. CDR3 sequence reads: CSVGQGPFYTF.

This clonotype is classed as medium-sized by frequency. The rearrangement links TRBV4-2 to TRBJ1-4; there is no DNA to check the TCRdb D call of TRBD1. The CDR3 covers 17 residues. Germline CDR1 is LGHNA and CDR2 is YNFKEQ. The CDR3 loop is CASSPGTGGDGDEKLFF.

The chain carries TRBV20-1 and TRBJ2-3. The CDR3 covers 14 residues. Germline V CDR1 and CDR2: DFQATT, SNEGSKA (reference sequence). CDR3 sequence reads: CSAHDFLWADTQYF.